The subject of this entry is one T cell receptor (beta chain). Germline assignment: CDR1 LNHDA and CDR2 SQIVND (reference sequence). With 1 base removed from V and 0 bases from J, the gap between germline ends came to 7 bases. The CDR3 has 16 residues. The sample comes from a study of T-cell reconstitution after alpha-beta-depleted transplantation in children. Preparation of the TCRbeta library used unique molecular identifiers. TCRdb processed the PCR reads anew with MiXCR; each CDR3 protein has one entry. The data hold a few hundred thousand distinct CDR3 sequences, with approximately 10% observed a single time.

Here the sequenced sample was PBMCs from the stem cell graft donor, taken from the stem cell graft. This sequence joins TRBV19 and TRBJ2-6; D unresolved. The source is a human donor who donated a stem cell graft to a child with acute lymphoblastic leukemia. CDR3 sequence (DNA): TGTGCCAGTAGTATAGCAGAGACCTCTGGGGCCAACGTCCTGACTTTC. The encoded protein is CASSIAETSGANVLTF.